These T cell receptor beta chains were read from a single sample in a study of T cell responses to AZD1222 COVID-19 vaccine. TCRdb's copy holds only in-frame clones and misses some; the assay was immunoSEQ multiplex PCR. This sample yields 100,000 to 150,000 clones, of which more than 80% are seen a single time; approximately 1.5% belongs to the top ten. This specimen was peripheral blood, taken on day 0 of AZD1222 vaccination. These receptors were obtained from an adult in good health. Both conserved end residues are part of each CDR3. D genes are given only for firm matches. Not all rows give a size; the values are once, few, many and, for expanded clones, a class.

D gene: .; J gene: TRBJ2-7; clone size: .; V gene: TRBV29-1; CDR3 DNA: TGCAGCGTTGATCGGGGCCTAAGGGGCGAGCAGTACTTC; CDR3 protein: CSVDRGLRGEQYF
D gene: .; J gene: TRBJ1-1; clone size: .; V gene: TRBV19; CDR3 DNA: TGTGCCAGTACAACAGGTAACACTGAAGCTTTCTTT; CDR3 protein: CASTTGNTEAFF
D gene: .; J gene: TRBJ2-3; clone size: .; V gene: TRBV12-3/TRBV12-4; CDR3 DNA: TGTGCCAGCAGTTCTACCATCCAGGGTACGCAGTATTTT; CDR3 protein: CASSSTIQGTQYF
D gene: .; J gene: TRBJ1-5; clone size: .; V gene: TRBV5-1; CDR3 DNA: TGCGCCAGCAGTTTAGGTGGGCAGAGCAATCAGCCCCAGCATTTT; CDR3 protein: CASSLGGQSNQPQHF
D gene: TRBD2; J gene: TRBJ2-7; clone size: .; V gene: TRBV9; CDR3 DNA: TGTGCCAGCAGCGTAGCCCCCACCGGACTAGCGGGAGTCGAGCAGTACTTC; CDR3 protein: CASSVAPTGLAGVEQYF
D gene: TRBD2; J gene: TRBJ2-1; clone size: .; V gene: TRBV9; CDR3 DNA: TGTGCCAGCAGCGTCGGCCTAGCGGGACTCAATGAGCAGTTCTTC; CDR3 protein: CASSVGLAGLNEQFF
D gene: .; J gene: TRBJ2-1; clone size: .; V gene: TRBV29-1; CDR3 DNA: TGCAGCGTTGAGAGGGGCAATGAGCAGTTCTTC; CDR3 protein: CSVERGNEQFF
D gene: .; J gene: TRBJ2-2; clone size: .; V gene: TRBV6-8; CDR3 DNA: TGTGCCAGAATCGACCGGTACACCGGGGAGCTGTTTTTT; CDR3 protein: CARIDRYTGELFF
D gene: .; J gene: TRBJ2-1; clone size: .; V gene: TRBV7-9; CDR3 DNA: TGTGCCAGCAGCCCACCCGTCGGGGGCGGAGGTAGGAATGAGCAGTTCTTC; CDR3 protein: CASSPPVGGGGRNEQFF
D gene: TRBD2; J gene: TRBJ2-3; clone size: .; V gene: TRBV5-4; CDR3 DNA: TGTGCCAGCAGCACCCTCGCGAGCGGGAGTGGCTCAGATACGCAGTATTTT; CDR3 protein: CASSTLASGSGSDTQYF
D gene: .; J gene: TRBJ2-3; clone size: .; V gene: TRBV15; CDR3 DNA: TGTGCCACCAGCAGAGATCTGGACACAGATACGCAGTATTTT; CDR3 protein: CATSRDLDTDTQYF
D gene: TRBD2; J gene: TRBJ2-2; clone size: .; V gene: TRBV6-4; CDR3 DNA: TGTGCCAGCAGTGAGGCAACTAGCGGGGCTACCGGGGAGCTGTTTTTT; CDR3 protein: CASSEATSGATGELFF
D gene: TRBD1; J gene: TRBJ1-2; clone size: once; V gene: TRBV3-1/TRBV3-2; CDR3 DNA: TGTGCCAGCAGCCAAGACGCCAGGGGGCTACCCAACTATGGCTACACCTTC; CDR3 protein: CASSQDARGLPNYGYTF
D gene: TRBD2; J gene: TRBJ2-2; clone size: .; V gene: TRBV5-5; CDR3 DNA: TGTGCCAGCAGATACCCCGGGACTAGCGACACCGGGGAGCTGTTTTTT; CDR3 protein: CASRYPGTSDTGELFF
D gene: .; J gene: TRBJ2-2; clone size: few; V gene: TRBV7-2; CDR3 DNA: TGTGCCAGCAGCTTAGTGACCATGGTGGGAGGGAACACCGGGGAGCTGTTTTTT; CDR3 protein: CASSLVTMVGGNTGELFF
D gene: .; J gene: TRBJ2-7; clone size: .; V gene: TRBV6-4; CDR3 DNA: TGTGCCAGCAGTGACTCCCATGGGTACGAGCAGTACTTC; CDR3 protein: CASSDSHGYEQYF
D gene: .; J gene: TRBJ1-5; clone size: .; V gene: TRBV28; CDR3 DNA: TGTGCCAGCAGTTTAAACGTGAATCAGCCCCAGCATTTT; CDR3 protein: CASSLNVNQPQHF
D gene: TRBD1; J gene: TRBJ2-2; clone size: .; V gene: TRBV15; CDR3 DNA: TGTGCCACCAGCAGAGCCCGACAGGGGTTAAACACCGGGGAGCTGTTTTTT; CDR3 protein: CATSRARQGLNTGELFF
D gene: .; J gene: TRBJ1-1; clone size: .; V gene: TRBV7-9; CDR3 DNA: TGTGCCAGCAGCTTGATGGGGGCGGACACTGAAGCTTTCTTT; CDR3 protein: CASSLMGADTEAFF
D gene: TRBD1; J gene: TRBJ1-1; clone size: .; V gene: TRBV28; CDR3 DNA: TGTGCCAGCAGCGTACATTACAGGGGGCGCACTGAAGCTTTCTTT; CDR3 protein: CASSVHYRGRTEAFF
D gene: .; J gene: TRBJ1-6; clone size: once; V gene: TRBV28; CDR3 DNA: TGTGCCAGCAGTTTGTTTGTGAATTCACCCCTCCACTTT; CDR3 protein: CASSLFVNSPLHF
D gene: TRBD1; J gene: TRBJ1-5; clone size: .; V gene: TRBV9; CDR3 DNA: TGTGCCAGCAGCGTAGACAGGGGGGACCAGCCCCAGCATTTT; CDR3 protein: CASSVDRGDQPQHF
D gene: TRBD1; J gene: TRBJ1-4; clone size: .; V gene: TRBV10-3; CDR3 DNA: TGTGCCATCACGGGACAGATAAATGAAAAACTGTTTTTT; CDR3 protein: CAITGQINEKLFF
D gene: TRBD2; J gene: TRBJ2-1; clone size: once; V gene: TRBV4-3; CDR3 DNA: TGCGCCAGCAGCCCCCCGGGACTAGCGGGAGTTGAGCAGTTCTTC; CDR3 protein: CASSPPGLAGVEQFF
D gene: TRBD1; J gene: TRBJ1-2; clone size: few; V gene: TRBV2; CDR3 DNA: TGTGCCAGCAGTCGTACCAGGGACAGGGGAATAAGAGATGGCTACACCTTC; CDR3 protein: CASSRTRDRGIRDGYTF
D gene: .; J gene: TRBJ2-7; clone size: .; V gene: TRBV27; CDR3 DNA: TGTGCCAGCAGTTCGGGACGCTCGGGCACCTACGAGCAGTACTTC; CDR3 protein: CASSSGRSGTYEQYF
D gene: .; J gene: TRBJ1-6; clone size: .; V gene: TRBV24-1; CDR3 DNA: TGTGCCACCAGTGATTTGCAAGGAGACTATAATTCACCCCTCCACTTT; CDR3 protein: CATSDLQGDYNSPLHF
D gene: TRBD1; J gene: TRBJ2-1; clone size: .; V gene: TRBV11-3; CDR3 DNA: TGTGCCAGCAGCTTAGGGCAGGGGGTCATCTATGAGCAGTTCTTC; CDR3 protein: CASSLGQGVIYEQFF
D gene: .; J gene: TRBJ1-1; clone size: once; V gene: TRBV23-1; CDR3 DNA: TGCGCCAGCCTGGGGTGGACTGAAGCTTTCTTT; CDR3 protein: CASLGWTEAFF
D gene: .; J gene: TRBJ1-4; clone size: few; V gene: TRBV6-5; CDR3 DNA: TGTGCCAGCAGTCAGACCCGGGTCCCTAATGAAAAACTGTTTTTT; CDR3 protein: CASSQTRVPNEKLFF
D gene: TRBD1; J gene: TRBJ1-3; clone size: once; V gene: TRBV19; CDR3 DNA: TGTGCCAGTAGGACAGGGCGTGGAAACACCATATATTTT; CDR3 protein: CASRTGRGNTIYF
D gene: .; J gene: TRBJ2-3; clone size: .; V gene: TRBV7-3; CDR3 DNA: TGTGCCAGCAGCTTACAGGCGGGAACGGGCACAGATACGCAGTATTTT; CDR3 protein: CASSLQAGTGTDTQYF
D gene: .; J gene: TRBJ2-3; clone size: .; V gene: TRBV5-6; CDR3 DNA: TGTGCCAGCAGCTATGACGGGGGAGGTGTCGCAGATACGCAGTATTTT; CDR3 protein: CASSYDGGGVADTQYF
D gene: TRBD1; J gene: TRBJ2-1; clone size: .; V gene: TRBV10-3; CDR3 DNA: TGTGCCATCAGAACGGACAGGGGTCCCTACAATGAGCAGTTCTTC; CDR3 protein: CAIRTDRGPYNEQFF
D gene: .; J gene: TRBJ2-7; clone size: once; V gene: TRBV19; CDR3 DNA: TGTGCCAGTGCGGACGGAACAGGGCTCAACGAGCAGTACTTC; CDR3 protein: CASADGTGLNEQYF
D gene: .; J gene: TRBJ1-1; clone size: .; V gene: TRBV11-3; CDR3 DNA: TGTGCCAGCAGCTTAGCAGGGCTGAACACTGAAGCTTTCTTT; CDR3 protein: CASSLAGLNTEAFF
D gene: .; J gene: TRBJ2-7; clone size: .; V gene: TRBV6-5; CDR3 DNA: TGTGCCAGCAGTTACTCGAGTTCTAGCTACGAGCAGTACTTC; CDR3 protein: CASSYSSSSYEQYF
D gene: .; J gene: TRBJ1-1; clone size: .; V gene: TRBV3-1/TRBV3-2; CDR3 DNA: TGTGCCAGCAGCCAAGTACCCCGGTTGAACACTGAAGCTTTCTTT; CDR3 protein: CASSQVPRLNTEAFF
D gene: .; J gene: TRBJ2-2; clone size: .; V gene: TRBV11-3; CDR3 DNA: TGTGCCAGCAGCTTAGATACGGGCGTCACCGGGGAGCTGTTTTTT; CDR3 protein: CASSLDTGVTGELFF
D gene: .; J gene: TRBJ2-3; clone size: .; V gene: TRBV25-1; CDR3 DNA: TGTGCCAGCCAAAGAGGCGTTGTAACAGATACGCAGTATTTT; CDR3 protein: CASQRGVVTDTQYF
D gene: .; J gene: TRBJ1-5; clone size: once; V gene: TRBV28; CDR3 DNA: TGTGCCAGCAGTTTACCGGGGAACAATCAGCCCCAGCATTTT; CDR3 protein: CASSLPGNNQPQHF